Given below is one T cell receptor (beta chain) in context. Its antigen is not known. The CDR3 sequence is 15 residues long. Germline V gene lookup returns CDR1 KGHDR and CDR2 SFDVKD. These data come from a study of monozygotic twins with inflammatory bowel disease. Added by template switching were UMIs that each held a 6-nucleotide sample barcode. PCR of TCRalpha and TCRbeta cDNA was nested, with two rounds of around 15 and 9 cycles. TCRdb reprocessed the 5' RACE reads and reports one entry per CDR3 protein, with no DNA. The table for this sample gives some 99,000 distinct CDR3 sequences. Notes on the study in general: Diversity of TCRbeta measured by inverse Simpson was lower in IBD patients than in healthy co-twins. No separation of different T cell subtypes was possible.

The rearrangement uses TRBV24-1 and TRBJ2-1. The sequence was obtained from a human donor with ulcerative colitis or Crohn's disease, or a healthy co-twin of an affected twin (not recorded which). Specimen: blood. The CDR3 loop reads CATSDSGTKYNEQFF.